This T cell receptor beta chain was observed in a study of Ad26.COV2.S vaccination and SARS-CoV-2 variants. Treatment specified: around 19 received Ad26.COV2.S at low or high dose, single or two shots; roughly five received placebo; per-sample allocation not given. After the first vaccine or placebo injection, samples were drawn on day 63. The repertoire was sequenced with immunoSEQ multiplex PCR; TCRdb's copy has only in-frame clones and lacks some. The sample records roughly 350,000 clones, around 89% being singletons. Germline-derived CDR1 and CDR2 are MNHEY and SVGEGT. The length of the CDR3 is 14 residues. V gave up 0 bases and J gave up 3 bases, with 9 bases separating them.

The sample in question was peripheral blood, obtained in a trial of Ad26.COV2.S vaccine versus placebo. This clonotype was obtained from a person between 18 and 59 years old who received the Ad26.COV2.S COVID-19 vaccine or a placebo. V and J are TRBV6-2 or TRBV6-3 and TRBJ2-7; no firm D call. The CDR3 is CASSYSTGNYEQYF. CDR3 coding DNA: TGTGCCAGCAGTTACTCAACTGGCAACTACGAGCAGTACTTC.